This is a list of T cell receptor beta chains from one sample in a study of tumor-infiltrating lymphocytes in localized non-small cell lung cancer. Generated by immunoSEQ multiplex PCR, the TCRdb table keeps only in-frame clones and is missing some. Counted here are roughly 13,000 clones, about four fifths occurring once; the ten biggest clones make up 15% to 20%. The specimen was lung tumor tissue. The source of these receptors is a human donor with non-small cell lung cancer. Each CDR3 is given with its conserved first and last residue. Fields, in order: clone size, V gene, J gene, D gene, CDR3 protein, CDR3 DNA. The D gene is left open where the match is weak. For some rows the clone size is stated as once, few or many, or as a class when expanded; others skip it.

-,TRBV18,TRBJ1-5,-,CASSPDYLREPQHF,TGTGCCAGCTCACCCGACTATTTACGGGAGCCCCAGCATTTT
-,TRBV29-1,TRBJ1-5,-,CSPGLSSPQHF,TGCAGCCCGGGCCTGAGTTCGCCCCAGCATTTT
-,TRBV5-6,TRBJ2-1,-,CASSFRDLGRGGQFF,TGTGCCAGCAGCTTCCGGGACCTCGGTAGGGGGGGGCAGTTCTTC
once,TRBV2,TRBJ1-2,-,CASSVRGFESYGYTF,TGTGCCAGCAGTGTAAGAGGGTTCGAAAGCTATGGCTACACCTTC
-,TRBV6-5,TRBJ1-5,TRBD1,CASRDREDQPQHF,TGTGCCAGCAGGGACAGGGAGGATCAGCCCCAGCATTTT
-,TRBV30,TRBJ2-5,-,CAWSGVTQETQYF,TGTGCCTGGAGTGGGGTCACCCAAGAGACCCAGTACTTC
-,TRBV7-9,TRBJ2-3,TRBD2,CASSLYLAGGPDTQYF,TGTGCCAGCAGCTTATATCTAGCGGGGGGGCCAGATACGCAGTATTTT
-,TRBV27,TRBJ2-7,-,CASGRAGLYYEQYF,TGTGCCAGCGGAAGGGCCGGACTGTACTACGAGCAGTACTTC
-,TRBV5-6,TRBJ1-4,-,CASHQWGIATNEKLFF,TGTGCCAGCCATCAGTGGGGGATAGCAACTAATGAAAAACTGTTTTTT
-,TRBV18,TRBJ1-6,TRBD1,CASSQDTGGNSPLHF,TGTGCCAGCTCCCAGGATACAGGGGGGAATTCACCCCTCCACTTT
-,TRBV11-2,TRBJ2-3,-,CASSPGADTQYF,TGTGCCAGCAGCCCAGGGGCAGATACGCAGTATTTT
-,TRBV5-1,TRBJ2-1,-,CASSLGTDTGRQFF,TGCGCCAGCAGCTTGGGTACGGACACCGGGCGGCAGTTCTTC
few,TRBV19,TRBJ2-3,TRBD2,CASSVSAGGGTDTQYF,TGTGCCAGTAGTGTTTCAGCGGGGGGAGGCACAGATACGCAGTATTTT
-,TRBV18,TRBJ2-7,-,CASSRLVGPLEQYF,TGTGCCAGCTCCCGACTGGTAGGGCCCCTCGAGCAGTACTTC
-,TRBV9,TRBJ2-1,-,CASSVVGVLDEQFF,TGTGCCAGCAGCGTAGTTGGGGTACTGGATGAGCAGTTCTTC
-,TRBV6-1,TRBJ1-2,-,CASSDDWEGYGYTF,TGTGCCAGCAGTGACGACTGGGAGGGCTATGGCTACACCTTC
-,TRBV6-5,TRBJ2-7,-,CASSPGVGYEQYF,TGTGCCAGCAGTCCGGGGGTGGGGTACGAGCAGTACTTC
-,TRBV19,TRBJ2-2,-,CASSRYNTGELFF,TGTGCCAGTAGTAGGTATAACACCGGGGAGCTGTTTTTT
few,TRBV7-2,TRBJ2-5,-,CASSGRRFQETQYF,TGTGCCAGCAGTGGGAGGCGGTTCCAAGAGACCCAGTACTTC
-,TRBV2,TRBJ2-7,TRBD1,CASRPHGDRAHEQYF,TGTGCCAGCAGACCACATGGGGACAGGGCCCACGAGCAGTACTTC
-,TRBV7-8,TRBJ1-1,-,CASSWRNTEAFF,TGTGCCAGCAGCTGGAGGAACACTGAAGCTTTCTTT
few,TRBV28,TRBJ2-7,-,CASSSASIGVYEQYF,TGTGCCAGCAGTTCAGCATCGATTGGGGTGTACGAGCAGTACTTC
-,TRBV5-1,TRBJ1-1,-,CASSLALNTEAFF,TGCGCCAGCAGCTTGGCTCTGAACACTGAAGCTTTCTTT
-,TRBV7-6,TRBJ2-2,-,CASSSHSGELFF,TGTGCCAGCAGCTCCCACTCGGGGGAGCTGTTTTTT
-,TRBV10-3,TRBJ2-5,TRBD2,CAISSTSGGQETQYF,TGTGCCATCAGTTCTACTAGCGGGGGACAAGAGACCCAGTACTTC
-,TRBV6-4,TRBJ2-2,-,CASSEGQDTGELFF,TGTGCCAGCAGTGAGGGGCAGGACACCGGGGAGCTGTTTTTT
-,TRBV27,TRBJ1-2,-,CASSLGAGRGYTF,TGTGCCAGCAGTTTAGGTGCGGGGCGGGGCTACACCTTC
-,TRBV6-6,TRBJ1-5,-,CASSRQDQPQHF,TGTGCCAGCAGTCGACAGGATCAGCCCCAGCATTTT
once,TRBV6-1,TRBJ2-7,-,CASSPRRYEQYF,TGTGCCAGCAGTCCCCGAAGGTACGAGCAGTACTTC
-,TRBV30,TRBJ2-5,-,CAWGLGGQETQYF,TGTGCCTGGGGATTGGGGGGCCAAGAGACCCAGTACTTC
-,TRBV4-1,TRBJ1-1,-,CASSQAPRLNTEAFF,TGCGCCAGCAGCCAAGCCCCTAGGTTGAACACTGAAGCTTTCTTT
-,TRBV2,TRBJ1-1,-,CARLQGTTEAFF,TGTGCCAGATTACAGGGTACCACTGAAGCTTTCTTT
few,TRBV14,TRBJ2-7,-,CASSQAGQESYEQYF,TGTGCCAGCAGCCAAGCCGGGCAGGAGTCCTACGAGCAGTACTTC
-,TRBV5-1,TRBJ1-1,-,CASSGTWNTEAFF,TGCGCCAGCAGCGGGACCTGGAACACTGAAGCTTTCTTT
-,TRBV7-9,TRBJ2-1,-,CASPEQFF,TGTGCCAGCCCAGAGCAGTTCTTC
-,TRBV15,TRBJ1-2,-,CATSRGRGGGDYGYTF,TGTGCCACCAGCAGAGGAAGGGGTGGGGGCGACTATGGCTACACCTTC
-,TRBV5-1,TRBJ2-3,TRBD2,CASSLGWASGGTTDTQYF,TGCGCCAGCAGCTTGGGTTGGGCTAGCGGGGGGACCACAGATACGCAGTATTTT
-,TRBV27,TRBJ2-2,-,CASSFSGPGGNTGELFF,TGTGCCAGCAGTTTTAGTGGACCTGGGGGGAACACCGGGGAGCTGTTTTTT
once,TRBV7-2,TRBJ1-5,-,CASSTRGPNQPQHF,TGTGCCAGCAGCACCAGGGGTCCCAATCAGCCCCAGCATTTT
-,TRBV7-6,TRBJ2-7,TRBD1,CASSVDRGFTYEQYF,TGTGCCAGCAGCGTGGACAGGGGATTTACCTACGAGCAGTACTTC
-,TRBV29-1,TRBJ2-6,-,CSVESSGANVLTF,TGCAGCGTTGAGTCCTCTGGGGCCAACGTCCTGACTTTC